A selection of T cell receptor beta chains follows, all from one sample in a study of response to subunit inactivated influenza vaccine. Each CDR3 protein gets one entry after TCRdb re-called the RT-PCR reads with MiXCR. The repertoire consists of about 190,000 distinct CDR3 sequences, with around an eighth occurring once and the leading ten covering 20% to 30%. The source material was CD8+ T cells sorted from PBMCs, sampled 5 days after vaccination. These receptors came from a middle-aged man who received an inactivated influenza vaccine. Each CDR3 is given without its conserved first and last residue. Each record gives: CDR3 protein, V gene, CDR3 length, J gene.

CDR3 protein: ASSLSPGPAQY
V gene: TRBV27
CDR3 length: 11
J gene: TRBJ2-5

CDR3 protein: ASANSPRGEQY
V gene: TRBV7-9
CDR3 length: 11
J gene: TRBJ2-7

CDR3 protein: ASSLAQVAGISTDTQY
V gene: TRBV5-6
CDR3 length: 16
J gene: TRBJ2-3

CDR3 protein: ASSISWDNYGYT
V gene: TRBV19
CDR3 length: 12
J gene: TRBJ1-2

CDR3 protein: ASSYYLMNTEAF
V gene: TRBV2
CDR3 length: 12
J gene: TRBJ1-1

CDR3 protein: SVESGLADTQY
V gene: TRBV29-1
CDR3 length: 11
J gene: TRBJ2-3

CDR3 protein: ASRNPGRGQY
V gene: TRBV11-2
CDR3 length: 10
J gene: TRBJ2-7

CDR3 protein: ASSLEVILYNEQF
V gene: TRBV11-2
CDR3 length: 13
J gene: TRBJ2-1

CDR3 protein: ASTQGPGTGYT
V gene: TRBV6-6
CDR3 length: 11
J gene: TRBJ1-2

CDR3 protein: ASSSGLAGLTDTQY
V gene: TRBV5-4
CDR3 length: 14
J gene: TRBJ2-3

CDR3 protein: ASSQDVAGRAYEQY
V gene: TRBV4-3
CDR3 length: 14
J gene: TRBJ2-7

CDR3 protein: SVLRQSTYPNYGYT
V gene: TRBV29-1
CDR3 length: 14
J gene: TRBJ1-2

CDR3 protein: AKWTSDQETQY
V gene: TRBV2
CDR3 length: 11
J gene: TRBJ2-5

CDR3 protein: ASSFLAGVADTQY
V gene: TRBV27
CDR3 length: 13
J gene: TRBJ2-3

CDR3 protein: ASSEAESGTGAYGYT
V gene: TRBV2
CDR3 length: 15
J gene: TRBJ1-2

CDR3 protein: ATSDLRTSGRTFEQF
V gene: TRBV24-1
CDR3 length: 15
J gene: TRBJ2-1

CDR3 protein: ASSLFTSNTGELF
V gene: TRBV28
CDR3 length: 13
J gene: TRBJ2-2

CDR3 protein: ASSQAGFPY
V gene: TRBV4-1
CDR3 length: 9
J gene: TRBJ2-5

CDR3 protein: SVRQATYEQY
V gene: TRBV29-1
CDR3 length: 10
J gene: TRBJ2-7

CDR3 protein: ASSLREGLLETQY
V gene: TRBV7-7
CDR3 length: 13
J gene: TRBJ2-5

CDR3 protein: ASSLGAAGNEQY
V gene: TRBV12-3/TRBV12-4
CDR3 length: 12
J gene: TRBJ2-7

CDR3 protein: ASSVEAGGGYNEQF
V gene: TRBV9
CDR3 length: 14
J gene: TRBJ2-1

CDR3 protein: SVEIRDRGNTGELF
V gene: TRBV29-1
CDR3 length: 14
J gene: TRBJ2-2

CDR3 protein: ASRPMDSSYNEQF
V gene: TRBV28
CDR3 length: 13
J gene: TRBJ2-1

CDR3 protein: ASSPGQGADGYT
V gene: TRBV9
CDR3 length: 12
J gene: TRBJ1-2

CDR3 protein: ASSRETGGSTDTQY
V gene: TRBV5-1
CDR3 length: 14
J gene: TRBJ2-3

CDR3 protein: ASSHAGSGELF
V gene: TRBV4-2
CDR3 length: 11
J gene: TRBJ2-2

CDR3 protein: ASCQDSLTDSTDTQY
V gene: TRBV3-1
CDR3 length: 15
J gene: TRBJ2-3

CDR3 protein: ASSLFLAGDTGELF
V gene: TRBV28
CDR3 length: 14
J gene: TRBJ2-2

CDR3 protein: ASSLELGGLYNEQF
V gene: TRBV11-2
CDR3 length: 14
J gene: TRBJ2-1

CDR3 protein: ASTLGWVGYNEQF
V gene: TRBV12-3/TRBV12-4
CDR3 length: 13
J gene: TRBJ2-1

CDR3 protein: ASSKAGGAYNEQF
V gene: TRBV21-1
CDR3 length: 13
J gene: TRBJ2-1

CDR3 protein: ASSQVDTKTYEQY
V gene: TRBV4-2
CDR3 length: 13
J gene: TRBJ2-7

CDR3 protein: ASSLLASAYEQY
V gene: TRBV28
CDR3 length: 12
J gene: TRBJ2-7

CDR3 protein: ATSGRVSEQY
V gene: TRBV15
CDR3 length: 10
J gene: TRBJ2-7

CDR3 protein: SAQWTGLSYEQY
V gene: TRBV20-1
CDR3 length: 12
J gene: TRBJ2-7

CDR3 protein: ASSQDRGGPYEQY
V gene: TRBV14
CDR3 length: 13
J gene: TRBJ2-7